This entry features one TCR beta chain sequence. What it recognizes is unknown. This entry belongs to a study of CD8 T cells in ankylosing spondylitis. Study results and caveats: Reactive arthritis synovial fluid and blood were previously reported to contain some motif variants.

MiXCR, run by TCRdb on the 5' RACE reads, gives a single entry per CDR3 protein. The table has roughly 140,000 distinct CDR3 sequences, more than 40% seen once. CDR1 is DFQATT, CDR2 SNEGSKA, per germline (reference sequence). The CDR3 covers 17 residues. V lost 2 bases, J lost 2 bases, and 9 bases stayed unmatched. The V call is TRBV20-1, the J call TRBJ2-6; 7 nucleotides align to TRBD2. Source material: synovial fluid, either unsorted or a sorted T cell fraction (not recorded which). This clonotype was sampled from a male donor with ankylosing spondylitis. The CDR3 region has the DNA TGCAGTGCTAGAAAACTAATCGGGGGGACTGGGGCCAACGTCCTGACTTTC. Translation gives CSARKLIGGTGANVLTF.